One and the same sample provided the 20 T cell receptor beta chains below, sequenced in a study of blood T cells in healthy people across ages. Using a J-beta primer mix together with a sample-barcoded 5' primer, a second PCR was run for roughly 7 to 12 cycles. TCRdb used MiXCR to reprocess the 5' RACE reads, holding one entry per CDR3 protein. The sample consists of 1 million to 1.2 million distinct CDR3 sequences, less than 45% of them appearing once. Sequencing was done on a sample of blood. These receptors were obtained from a man aged 18 to 35 in good health.

Ten or more counts support this clonotype. The chain uses TRBV20-1 and TRBJ2-6; D is unresolved. The CDR3 is made up of 12 amino acids. Germline V gene sequence: CDR1 DFQATT, CDR2 SNEGSKA (reference sequence). Trimming left V 5 bases short and J 1 base short, with 3 bases between. CDR3 protein: CSADSGANVLTF. The CDR3 DNA reads as TGCAGTGCTGATTCTGGGGCCAACGTCCTGACTTTC.

This clonotype was observed many times. This sequence joins TRBV29-1 and TRBJ2-1; 10 positions agree with TRBD2. The V gene's germline CDR1 is SQVTM and CDR2 ANQGSEA. This CDR3 comprises 15 residues. Germline trimming cut 0 bases from V and 6 bases from J; bases unmatched to any gene: 5. CDR3 sequence reads: CSVEDGLAAINEQFF. Written as DNA, the CDR3 is TGCAGCGTTGAAGACGGACTAGCGGCGATCAATGAGCAGTTCTTC.

This sequence joins TRBV27 and TRBJ2-7; D is possibly TRBD1 (6 bases). The CDR3 totals 16 residues. V was trimmed by 3 bases and J by 2 bases, leaving 17 bases between them. From germline, CDR1 is MNHEY and CDR2 SMNVEV (reference sequence). DNA of the CDR3: TGTGCCAGCAGTTTCTCGGACAGTAGGGGGACCTACGAGCAGTACTTC. This translates into CASSFSDSRGTYEQYF.

J is TRBJ1-5 and V is TRBV4-3; no clear D. With 0 bases removed from V and 2 bases from J, the gap between germline ends came to 11 bases. This CDR3 spans 16 amino acids. The germline CDR1 and CDR2 sequences are LGHNA and YSLEER. CDR3 sequence reads: CASSQDQGRRNQPQHF. The DNA of the CDR3 is TGCGCCAGCAGCCAAGATCAAGGCCGTCGCAATCAGCCCCAGCATTTT.

The rearrangement uses TRBV5-1 and TRBJ2-4; no firm D call. From germline, CDR1 is SGHRS and CDR2 YFSETQ. The CDR3 is 19 residues long. V lost 0 bases, J lost 1 base, and 20 bases lay in between. CDR3: CASSLVGFADPVAKNIQYF. The CDR3, as DNA: TGCGCCAGCAGCTTGGTAGGGTTCGCGGACCCGGTGGCCAAAAACATTCAGTACTTC.

The chain combines TRBV3-1 with TRBJ1-5; D gene unclear. The CDR3 extends over 14 amino acids. Germline V gene data show CDR1 as LGHDT and CDR2 as YNNKEL (reference sequence). Deletions cut 3 bases from V and 5 bases from J, with 11 bases between. CDR3 sequence reads: CASSHSSYDQPQHF. CDR3 in DNA: TGTGCCAGCAGCCATAGTTCCTACGATCAGCCCCAGCATTTT.

This chain links TRBV20-1 with TRBJ1-5, with 8 bases matching TRBD1. Germline V lookup: CDR1 DFQATT, CDR2 SNEGSKA (reference sequence). The junction had 3 bases not matched to a gene; V was cut back by 6 bases and J by 2 bases. The CDR3 is made up of 13 amino acids. CDR3 sequence: CSATGEGNQPQHF. Here the CDR3 DNA reads TGCAGTGCGACAGGGGAGGGCAATCAGCCCCAGCATTTT.

The V gene is TRBV4-1, the J gene TRBJ1-1, with unresolved D. Germline V gene sequence: CDR1 MGHRA, CDR2 YSYEKL. This CDR3 has 15 residues. Between the trimmed V and J ends, which lost 0 bases and 8 bases, there was a span of 16 bases. CDR3 sequence reads: CASSQEGRSLAEAFF. The CDR3 nucleotides are TGCGCCAGCAGCCAAGAGGGGAGATCTCTGGCAGAAGCTTTCTTT.

J is TRBJ2-5 and V is TRBV5-1, with 7 bases matching TRBD1. Germline lookup yields CDR1 SGHRS and CDR2 YFSETQ. The CDR3 spans 15 residues. V dropped 4 bases and J dropped 11; count of bases not matched to a gene: 17. The CDR3 sequence: CASSAGTEVFNEQYF. CDR3 DNA sequence: TGCGCCAGCAGCGCCGGGACAGAGGTTTTCAATGAGCAGTACTTC.

This clonotype has a handful of counts. This chain uses TRBV20-1 with TRBJ1-2, with TRBD1 as a possible D gene (6 bases). The germline V gene encodes CDR1 DFQATT and CDR2 SNEGSKA (reference sequence). This CDR3 comprises 10 residues. The V gene lost 5 bases and the J gene lost 8 bases, with 9 bases spanning the gap. The DNA for the CDR3 is TGCAGTGCTGGAGGGGGGGGCTACACCTTC. Its protein product is CSAGGGGYTF.

Ten or more counts support this clonotype. The chain employs TRBV29-1 and TRBJ2-3; TRBD2 might be the D (6 bases). Trimming took off 7 bases at V and 9 bases at J, with 14 bases between the two ends. The CDR3 is 11 amino acids. The V gene's germline CDR1 is SQVTM and CDR2 ANQGSEA. The CDR3 nucleotides are TGCAGCGCCACCCTTGGGGGGACGCAGTATTTT. It codes for CSATLGGTQYF.

Regarding this clonotype: At one of its ends the junction is not consistent with the germline gene, which may arise from a read error. The chain links TRBV20-1 to TRBJ2-1, with a possible D match to TRBD1 (5 bases). The CDR3 is 14 amino acids. Germline V gene lookup returns CDR1 DFQATT and CDR2 SNEGSKA (reference sequence). CDR3 sequence: CSALNPTAYNEQFF. The CDR3 DNA sequence: TGCAGTGCCCTCAATCCGACAGCCTATAATGAGCAGTTCTTC.

The chain carries TRBV2 and TRBJ2-1, with 15 bases identical to TRBD2. V dropped 3 bases and J dropped 11; count of bases not matched to a gene: 5. CDR1 and CDR2 (germline): SNHLY, FYNNEI. CDR3 size: 15 residues. The CDR3: CASSDRTSGGEQQFF. The CDR3 bases are TGTGCCAGCAGTGATCGGACTAGCGGGGGGGAACAGCAGTTCTTC.

Written as DNA, the CDR3 is TGTGCCATCAGTAAAAGGCCGGAGGCCGAGCAGTACTTC. Translation: CAISKRPEAEQYF. V is TRBV10-3 and J is TRBJ2-7, with D perhaps TRBD2 (5 bases). CDR3 size: 13 residues. The V gene lost 5 bases and the J gene lost 6 bases, with 14 bases spanning the gap. The germline V gene has CDR1 ENHRY and CDR2 SYGVKD.

The V call is TRBV7-9, the J call TRBJ2-7; possible D gene TRBD2, 5 bases. The ends were cut back, 1 base at V and 0 bases at J, with 13 bases in the middle. Germline assignment: CDR1 SEHNR and CDR2 FQNEAQ (reference sequence). The CDR3 runs to 16 residues. DNA for the CDR3: TGTGCCAGCAGCTTAGACCAGGTAGCGAGCTCCTACGAGCAGTACTTC. Its translation is CASSLDQVASSYEQYF. The variable domain in full, with the rest retrieved from reference TRBV7-9 and TRBJ2-7, is DTGVSQNPRHKITKRGQNVTFRCDPISEHNRLYWYRQTLGQGPEFLTYFQNEAQLEKSRLLSDRFSAERPKGSFSTLEIQRTEQGDSAMYLCASSLDQVASSYEQYFGPGTRLTVT.

This clonotype has more than one count but fewer than ten. V gene TRBV19 combines with J gene TRBJ2-4; 8 positions match TRBD1. V was pared by 6 bases and J by 0 bases, with 7 bases of the junction left unmatched. CDR3 length: 16 amino acids. Germline V gives CDR1 LNHDA, CDR2 SQIVND (reference sequence). Here the CDR3 reads CASRTTGGAAKNIQYF. The CDR3 DNA reads TGTGCCAGTAGGACCACAGGGGGTGCAGCCAAAAACATTCAGTACTTC.

This clonotype was seen more than once but under ten times. The DNA for the CDR3 is TGTGCCAGCAGTTACGGGCCCGAGGAGGCCTACGAGCAGTACTTC. Translating gives CASSYGPEEAYEQYF. The chain is built from TRBV6-2 or TRBV6-3 and TRBJ2-7; maybe TRBD2 (5 bases). This CDR3 has 15 residues. Germline CDR1 reads MNHEY; CDR2 reads SVGEGT. The germline V and J ends were trimmed by 2 bases and 2 bases, with 13 bases remaining between them.

The CDR3 DNA reads TGCAGCGTTGAAGAGTCGCAGACACGAAAACTGTTTTTT. Protein sequence: CSVEESQTRKLFF. The chain has TRBV29-1 and TRBJ1-4; D ambiguous. Trimming removed 0 bases at V and 10 bases at J, with 12 bases between. This CDR3 contains 13 residues. Looked up from germline, CDR1 is SQVTM and CDR2 is ANQGSEA. Complete variable domain (other parts from reference TRBV29-1 and TRBJ1-4): SAVISQKPSRDICQRGTSLTIQCQVDSQVTMMFWYRQQPGQSLTLIATANQGSEATYESGFVIDKFPISRPNLTFSTLTVSNMSPEDSSIYLCSVEESQTRKLFFGSGTQLSVL.

In its sample, this clonotype was seen a few times. The chain combines TRBV7-2 with TRBJ1-6, with 8 positions matching TRBD1. J lost 6 bases, V lost 4 bases, and 8 bases had no gene match. The germline CDR1 and CDR2 sequences are SGHTA and FQGNSA. The CDR3 consists of 16 residues. CDR3 bases: TGTGCCAGCAGCTCACTAAACAGGGGGAGTAATTCACCCCTCCACTTT. The encoded protein is CASSSLNRGSNSPLHF.

Turning to this clonotype: A clone one base away is much larger, so this may be a read error. This sequence joins TRBV7-2 and TRBJ2-7, with no clear D. The length of the CDR3 is 14 residues. Trimming cost V 5 bases and J 7 bases, with 18 bases left between them. From germline, CDR1 is SGHTA and CDR2 FQGNSA. CDR3 loop: CASSPLDRNNEQYF. CDR3 in DNA: TGTGCCAGCAGCCCTCTGGACCGAAACAATGAGCAGTACTTC.